The clone carrying this T cell receptor (beta chain) was counted a single time. Trimming took 3 bases from V and 9 from J, leaving 15 bases between them. This CDR3 is built from 14 residues. The V gene's germline CDR1 is MNHEY and CDR2 SMNVEV (reference sequence). Some clones are missing from TCRdb's copy, which holds only in-frame ones; the method was immunoSEQ multiplex PCR. The table shows 400,000 or so clones, with around 89% occurring only once. The record originates from a study of blood T cell repertoires in COVID-19. The rearrangement joins TRBV27 to TRBJ2-1; weak D call: TRBD2 (5 bases). The sequencing sample was made of PBMCs or T cells enriched from blood (not recorded which). The TCR comes from a man aged 30 to 39 who had recovered from COVID-19. The CDR3 DNA is TGTGCCAGCAGTTTTGGGAGCTCAGTGGGTGAGCAGTTCTTC. Its translation: CASSFGSSVGEQFF.